This TCR beta chain was identified in a study of CD8 T cells in ankylosing spondylitis. V lost 0 bases to trimming and J lost 2 bases, with 11 bases between them. Germline CDR1 is SGHRS and CDR2 is YFSETQ. CDR3 length equals 16 residues. As to this clonotype: Its cognate antigen is unknown.

Study-wide findings and caveats: Disease-linked clones were reportedly significantly enriched in matched ankylosing spondylitis synovial fluid.

MiXCR, applied by TCRdb to the 5' RACE reads, yields one record per CDR3 protein. The repertoire holds 350,000 to 450,000 distinct CDR3 sequences, approximately 20% seen once, with less than 15% in the top ten. V usage is TRBV5-1 and J usage is TRBJ1-4, with D hard to call. The receptor's source is a male donor with ankylosing spondylitis or in good health (not recorded which). Input material: blood, either unsorted or a sorted T cell fraction (not recorded which). The CDR3 region is CASSLERHATNEKLFF. The CDR3 nucleotides are TGCGCCAGCAGCTTGGAAAGACATGCCACTAATGAAAAACTGTTTTTT.